This TCR beta chain was observed in a study of cytomegalovirus exposure and HLA in healthy donors. These donors were members of the roughly 120-subject validation cohort, a group separate from the approximately 700-subject first cohort. Whole-study results and caveats: Cytomegalovirus association was assigned to over 150 TCR beta chains. Diagnosis of cytomegalovirus status made by the classifier reportedly showed high specificity and sensitivity. Usually a TCR sequence was rare, but some public TCRs were found in many donors.

Comment on this clone: The antigen remains undetermined.

TCRdb keeps only in-frame clones here, not all; method: immunoSEQ multiplex PCR. The sample holds 200,000 or so clones; roughly 83% are singletons and the top ten take 4.5% to 6%. The CDR3 runs to 15 residues. Trimming cost V 0 bases and J 6 bases; bases outside gene matches: 8. CDR1 and CDR2 from the germline V gene are SGHRS and YFSETQ. This sequence originates from a woman under 30 in good health and CMV-seronegative. Specimen: PBMCs. The genes are TRBV5-1 and TRBJ1-1; 7 bases agree with TRBD1. The CDR3, as DNA: TGCGCCAGCAGCTTGGGGGTGGGCGGACAGGCTGAAGCTTTCTTT. Translated: CASSLGVGGQAEAFF.